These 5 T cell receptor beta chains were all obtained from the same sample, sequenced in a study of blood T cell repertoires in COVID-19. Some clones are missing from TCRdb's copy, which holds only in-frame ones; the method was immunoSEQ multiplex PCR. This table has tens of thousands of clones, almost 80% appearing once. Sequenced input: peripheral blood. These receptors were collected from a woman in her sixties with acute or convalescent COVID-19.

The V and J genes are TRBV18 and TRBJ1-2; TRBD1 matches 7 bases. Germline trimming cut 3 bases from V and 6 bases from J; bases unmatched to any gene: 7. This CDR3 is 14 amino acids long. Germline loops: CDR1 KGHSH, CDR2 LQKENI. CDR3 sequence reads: CASSPLQGQDGYTF. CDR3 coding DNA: TGTGCCAGCTCACCGTTACAGGGGCAGGATGGCTACACCTTC.

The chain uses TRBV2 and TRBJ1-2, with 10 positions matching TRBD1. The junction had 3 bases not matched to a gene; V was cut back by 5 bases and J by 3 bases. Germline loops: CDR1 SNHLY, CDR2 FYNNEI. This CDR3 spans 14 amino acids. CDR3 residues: CASSKDRGDYGYTF. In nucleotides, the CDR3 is TGTGCCAGCAGTAAGGACAGGGGGGACTATGGCTACACCTTC. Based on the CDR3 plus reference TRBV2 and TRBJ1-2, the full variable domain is EPEVTQTPSHQVTQMGQEVILRCVPISNHLYFYWYRQILGQKVEFLVSFYNNEISEKSEIFDDQFSVERPDGSNFTLKIRSTKLEDSAMYFCASSKDRGDYGYTFGSGTRLTVV.

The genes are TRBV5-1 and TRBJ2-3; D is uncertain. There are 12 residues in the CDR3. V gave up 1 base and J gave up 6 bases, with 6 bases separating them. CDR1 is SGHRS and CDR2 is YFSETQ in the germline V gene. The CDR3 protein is CASSLWPDTQYF. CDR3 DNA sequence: TGCGCCAGCAGCTTGTGGCCGGATACGCAGTATTTT. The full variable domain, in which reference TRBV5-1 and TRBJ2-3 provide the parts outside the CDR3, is KAGVTQTPRYLIKTRGQQVTLSCSPISGHRSVSWYQQTPGQGLQFLFEYFSETQRNKGNFPGRFSGRQFSNSRSEMNVSTLELGDSALYLCASSLWPDTQYFGPGTRLTVL.

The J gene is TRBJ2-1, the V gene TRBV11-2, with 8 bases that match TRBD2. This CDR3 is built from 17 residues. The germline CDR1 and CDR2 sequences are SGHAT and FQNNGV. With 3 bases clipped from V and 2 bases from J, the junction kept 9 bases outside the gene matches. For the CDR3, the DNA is TGTGCCAGCAGCTTCCAGTCAGTAGCGGGGCCCTACAATGAGCAGTTCTTC. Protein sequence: CASSFQSVAGPYNEQFF.

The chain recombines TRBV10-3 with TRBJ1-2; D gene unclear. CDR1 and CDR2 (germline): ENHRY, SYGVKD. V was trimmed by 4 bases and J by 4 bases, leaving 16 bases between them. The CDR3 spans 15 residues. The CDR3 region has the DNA TGTGCCATCAGTGGGTGGGGAGCAGGCAGCTATGGCTACACCTTC. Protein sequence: CAISGWGAGSYGYTF.